This T cell receptor beta chain comes out of a study of blood T cells in healthy people across ages. Ten or more counts support this clonotype. Primed by a sample-barcoded 5' primer and a J-beta primer mix, a second PCR proceeded for roughly 6 to 12 cycles. Every molecule of cDNA carried a tag from a template-switch adaptor with 12 random nucleotides. TCRdb ran MiXCR on the 5' RACE reads and lists one entry per CDR3 protein. The sample has about 620,000 distinct CDR3 sequences, around 20% seen once. Sequenced material: blood. The receptor comes from a man aged 70-80 years in good health.

CDR3 nucleotides: TGTGCCAGCAGTTACTCTACGGCCTCCAATGAGCAGTTCTTC. Translated: CASSYSTASNEQFF. The chain is built from TRBV6-5 and TRBJ2-1, with D uncertain. The CDR3 runs to 14 residues. Germline V gene data show CDR1 as MNHEY and CDR2 as SVGAGI. Trimming pared 0 bases from V and 6 bases from J, leaving 9 bases between.